Listed below are T cell receptor beta chains from one sample, sequenced in a study of vaccination and CD4 T cells after COVID-19. A single record per CDR3 protein comes from TCRdb applying MiXCR to the PCR reads. The sample contains about 12,000 distinct CDR3 sequences, around 40% of which appear only once. These receptors have no known antigen. Sequences were obtained from cultured CD4+ T cells from blood. The receptors here all came from a human donor with COVID-19. CDR3s include the opening cysteine and the closing phenylalanine or tryptophan. The D gene is left open where the match is weak. Not every row has a clone size; where given, it reads once, few, many or a size class.

d_call: -; v_call: TRBV5-1; cdr3_length: 16; clone_size: -; j_call: TRBJ2-2; cdr3_aa: CASSEPGLTNTGELFF; cdr3_nt: TGCGCCAGCAGCGAACCGGGACTCACGAACACCGGGGAGCTGTTTTTT
d_call: -; v_call: TRBV6-1; cdr3_length: 13; clone_size: once; j_call: TRBJ2-3; cdr3_aa: CASLFSGTDTQYF; cdr3_nt: TGTGCCAGCCTCTTTTCTGGCACAGATACGCAGTATTTT
d_call: -; v_call: TRBV6-5; cdr3_length: 17; clone_size: -; j_call: TRBJ2-2; cdr3_aa: CASSFRQAQDGAGELFF; cdr3_nt: TGTGCCAGCAGTTTCCGACAGGCCCAAGATGGGGCCGGGGAGCTGTTTTTT
d_call: -; v_call: TRBV6-1; cdr3_length: 15; clone_size: -; j_call: TRBJ1-1; cdr3_aa: CASSEASEKNTEAFF; cdr3_nt: TGTGCCAGCAGTGAAGCGTCAGAAAAGAACACTGAAGCTTTCTTT
d_call: TRBD1; v_call: TRBV20-1; cdr3_length: 14; clone_size: -; j_call: TRBJ1-6; cdr3_aa: CSAPGQGPESPLHF; cdr3_nt: TGCAGTGCGCCCGGACAGGGTCCGGAGTCACCCCTCCACTTT
d_call: -; v_call: TRBV11-2; cdr3_length: 15; clone_size: -; j_call: TRBJ2-5; cdr3_aa: CASSTGERTQETQYF; cdr3_nt: TGTGCCAGCAGCACGGGGGAGAGAACCCAAGAGACCCAGTACTTC
d_call: -; v_call: TRBV6-5; cdr3_length: 15; clone_size: few; j_call: TRBJ2-7; cdr3_aa: CASSYSSLGSYEQYF; cdr3_nt: TGTGCCAGCAGTTACTCGAGTCTGGGGAGCTACGAGCAGTACTTC
d_call: TRBD2; v_call: TRBV20-1; cdr3_length: 14; clone_size: -; j_call: TRBJ2-5; cdr3_aa: CSARPLAVQETQYF; cdr3_nt: TGCAGTGCTAGACCTCTAGCGGTACAAGAGACCCAGTACTTC
d_call: -; v_call: TRBV20-1; cdr3_length: 15; clone_size: few; j_call: TRBJ2-3; cdr3_aa: CSARGGRAGTDTQYF; cdr3_nt: TGCAGTGCTAGAGGGGGCAGGGCAGGGACAGATACGCAGTATTTT
d_call: TRBD2; v_call: TRBV12-3/TRBV12-4; cdr3_length: 15; clone_size: -; j_call: TRBJ2-1; cdr3_aa: CASSQRGSSYNEQFF; cdr3_nt: TGTGCCAGCAGTCAGCGGGGGAGCTCCTACAATGAGCAGTTCTTC
d_call: -; v_call: TRBV9; cdr3_length: 15; clone_size: once; j_call: TRBJ2-3; cdr3_aa: CASSGGVLSTDTQYF; cdr3_nt: TGTGCCAGCAGCGGCGGGGTGCTATCCACAGATACGCAGTATTTT
d_call: -; v_call: TRBV7-9; cdr3_length: 15; clone_size: once; j_call: TRBJ2-7; cdr3_aa: CAGSFLRTTLGEQYF; cdr3_nt: TGTGCCGGCAGCTTCCTCAGGACTACCCTTGGGGAGCAGTACTTC
d_call: -; v_call: TRBV24-1; cdr3_length: 14; clone_size: few; j_call: TRBJ2-5; cdr3_aa: CATSEPAGQETQYF; cdr3_nt: TGTGCCACCAGTGAACCCGCGGGCCAAGAGACCCAGTACTTC
d_call: -; v_call: TRBV7-2; cdr3_length: 15; clone_size: -; j_call: TRBJ1-6; cdr3_aa: CASSLAQSANSPLHF; cdr3_nt: TGTGCCAGCAGCTTAGCCCAGTCCGCTAATTCACCCCTCCACTTT
d_call: -; v_call: TRBV7-2; cdr3_length: 15; clone_size: few; j_call: TRBJ2-2; cdr3_aa: CASSPSGAGTGELFF; cdr3_nt: TGTGCCAGCAGCCCGTCAGGGGCCGGAACCGGGGAGCTGTTTTTT
d_call: TRBD1; v_call: TRBV4-2; cdr3_length: 16; clone_size: -; j_call: TRBJ1-5; cdr3_aa: CASSPGGGLINQPQHF; cdr3_nt: TGTGCCAGCAGCCCAGGGGGCGGCCTAATTAATCAGCCCCAGCATTTT
d_call: TRBD1; v_call: TRBV20-1; cdr3_length: 15; clone_size: -; j_call: TRBJ1-2; cdr3_aa: CSARDSRGPWEGYTF; cdr3_nt: TGCAGTGCTAGAGATTCAAGGGGGCCCTGGGAAGGCTACACCTTC
d_call: TRBD2; v_call: TRBV10-3; cdr3_length: 16; clone_size: -; j_call: TRBJ2-3; cdr3_aa: CAIRGTSGGSTDTQYF; cdr3_nt: TGTGCCATCAGGGGGACTAGCGGGGGAAGCACAGATACGCAGTATTTT
d_call: -; v_call: TRBV19; cdr3_length: 14; clone_size: -; j_call: TRBJ2-2; cdr3_aa: CASSPRWNTGELFF; cdr3_nt: TGTGCCAGTAGTCCCCGCTGGAACACCGGGGAGCTGTTTTTT
d_call: -; v_call: TRBV20-1; cdr3_length: 13; clone_size: few; j_call: TRBJ2-3; cdr3_aa: CSASEFGTDTQYF; cdr3_nt: TGCAGTGCTTCCGAATTTGGCACAGATACGCAGTATTTT
d_call: TRBD2; v_call: TRBV12-3/TRBV12-4; cdr3_length: 16; clone_size: -; j_call: TRBJ2-2; cdr3_aa: CASSLGLAGRTGELFF; cdr3_nt: TGTGCCAGCAGTCTCGGACTAGCGGGGAGAACCGGGGAGCTGTTTTTT
d_call: -; v_call: TRBV28; cdr3_length: 12; clone_size: -; j_call: TRBJ1-5; cdr3_aa: CASNGVDQPQHF; cdr3_nt: TGTGCCAGCAATGGGGTGGATCAGCCCCAGCATTTT
d_call: -; v_call: TRBV7-7; cdr3_length: 13; clone_size: -; j_call: TRBJ1-1; cdr3_aa: CASSLSKNTEAFF; cdr3_nt: TGTGCTAGCAGCTTAAGCAAGAACACTGAAGCTTTCTTT
d_call: -; v_call: TRBV6-5; cdr3_length: 16; clone_size: -; j_call: TRBJ2-6; cdr3_aa: CASSSEETSGANVLTF; cdr3_nt: TGTGCCAGCAGTTCCGAAGAGACCTCTGGGGCCAACGTCCTGACTTTC
d_call: -; v_call: TRBV20-1; cdr3_length: 14; clone_size: -; j_call: TRBJ1-5; cdr3_aa: CSARGLEGYQPQHF; cdr3_nt: TGCAGTGCTAGAGGTCTTGAGGGTTATCAGCCCCAGCATTTT
d_call: -; v_call: TRBV7-2; cdr3_length: 18; clone_size: -; j_call: TRBJ2-7; cdr3_aa: CASSLDVAGAFVRYEQYF; cdr3_nt: TGTGCCAGCAGCTTAGATGTGGCGGGGGCCTTCGTTAGGTACGAGCAGTACTTC
d_call: TRBD2; v_call: TRBV11-3; cdr3_length: 18; clone_size: few; j_call: TRBJ2-2; cdr3_aa: CASSLGQLAGGHGGELFF; cdr3_nt: TGTGCCAGCAGCTTAGGTCAACTAGCGGGGGGGCACGGCGGGGAGCTGTTTTTT
d_call: -; v_call: TRBV11-1; cdr3_length: 17; clone_size: -; j_call: TRBJ1-5; cdr3_aa: CASSLAPAGGGSRPQHF; cdr3_nt: TGTGCCAGCAGCTTGGCCCCGGCAGGCGGGGGGTCTAGGCCCCAGCATTTT
d_call: -; v_call: TRBV7-2; cdr3_length: 14; clone_size: -; j_call: TRBJ2-7; cdr3_aa: CASSYRESSYEQYF; cdr3_nt: TGTGCCAGCAGCTACAGGGAGAGCTCCTACGAGCAGTACTTC
d_call: -; v_call: TRBV5-4; cdr3_length: 13; clone_size: once; j_call: TRBJ2-7; cdr3_aa: CASSQGQTYEQYF; cdr3_nt: TGTGCCAGCTCCCAGGGTCAAACCTACGAGCAGTACTTC
d_call: -; v_call: TRBV11-2; cdr3_length: 13; clone_size: -; j_call: TRBJ2-1; cdr3_aa: CASSLGLNNEQFF; cdr3_nt: TGTGCCAGCAGCTTAGGGCTAAACAATGAGCAGTTCTTC
d_call: TRBD1; v_call: TRBV28; cdr3_length: 14; clone_size: -; j_call: TRBJ2-2; cdr3_aa: CASSPGQVTGELFF; cdr3_nt: TGTGCCAGCAGCCCCGGACAGGTCACCGGGGAGCTGTTTTTT
d_call: -; v_call: TRBV7-4; cdr3_length: 10; clone_size: few; j_call: TRBJ1-5; cdr3_aa: CASSPKPQHF; cdr3_nt: TGTGCCAGCAGCCCCAAGCCCCAGCATTTT
d_call: -; v_call: TRBV27; cdr3_length: 15; clone_size: few; j_call: TRBJ1-2; cdr3_aa: CASRLTRQVGNGYTF; cdr3_nt: TGTGCCAGCAGATTAACTCGACAGGTTGGGAATGGCTACACCTTC
d_call: TRBD2; v_call: TRBV20-1; cdr3_length: 14; clone_size: few; j_call: TRBJ2-3; cdr3_aa: CSASLAGGTDTQYF; cdr3_nt: TGCAGTGCTTCTCTGGCGGGGGGCACAGATACGCAGTATTTT
d_call: TRBD2; v_call: TRBV7-2; cdr3_length: 17; clone_size: few; j_call: TRBJ2-2; cdr3_aa: CASSLGSGGAASGELFF; cdr3_nt: TGTGCCAGCAGCTTAGGTAGCGGGGGGGCCGCGTCCGGGGAGCTGTTTTTT
d_call: TRBD1; v_call: TRBV11-1; cdr3_length: 15; clone_size: -; j_call: TRBJ1-6; cdr3_aa: CASSSPDRGVSPLHF; cdr3_nt: TGTGCCAGCAGCTCCCCCGACAGGGGGGTTTCACCCCTCCACTTT
d_call: -; v_call: TRBV11-3; cdr3_length: 13; clone_size: once; j_call: TRBJ1-4; cdr3_aa: CASSWDLGEKLFF; cdr3_nt: TGTGCCAGCAGCTGGGACCTGGGTGAAAAACTGTTTTTT
d_call: TRBD1; v_call: TRBV27; cdr3_length: 16; clone_size: -; j_call: TRBJ2-2; cdr3_aa: CASSQGTGRDTGELFF; cdr3_nt: TGTGCCAGCAGTCAAGGGACAGGGAGGGATACCGGGGAGCTGTTTTTT
d_call: -; v_call: TRBV15; cdr3_length: 13; clone_size: few; j_call: TRBJ1-1; cdr3_aa: CATSIQRNTEAFF; cdr3_nt: TGTGCCACCAGTATACAGAGGAACACTGAAGCTTTCTTT
d_call: -; v_call: TRBV29-1; cdr3_length: 14; clone_size: once; j_call: TRBJ1-3; cdr3_aa: CSVRGGISGNTIYF; cdr3_nt: TGCAGCGTCCGGGGGGGGATCTCTGGAAACACCATATATTTT
d_call: TRBD1; v_call: TRBV4-3; cdr3_length: 16; clone_size: few; j_call: TRBJ1-6; cdr3_aa: CASSQILQGAKSPLHF; cdr3_nt: TGCGCCAGCAGCCAGATACTACAGGGGGCTAAATCACCCCTCCACTTT
d_call: -; v_call: TRBV6-2/TRBV6-3; cdr3_length: 13; clone_size: -; j_call: TRBJ1-2; cdr3_aa: CASKLGGGLGYTF; cdr3_nt: TGTGCCAGCAAACTAGGCGGGGGGCTCGGCTACACCTTC
d_call: TRBD1; v_call: TRBV7-8; cdr3_length: 17; clone_size: -; j_call: TRBJ1-5; cdr3_aa: CASSITLDRGGNQPQHF; cdr3_nt: TGTGCCAGCAGCATTACGTTGGACAGGGGGGGCAATCAGCCCCAGCATTTT
d_call: -; v_call: TRBV6-1; cdr3_length: 18; clone_size: hyperexpanded; j_call: TRBJ1-2; cdr3_aa: CASSPLAGQETMRGGYTF; cdr3_nt: TGTGCCAGCAGTCCCCTCGCGGGACAAGAAACTATGAGGGGAGGCTACACCTTC
d_call: -; v_call: TRBV24-1; cdr3_length: 16; clone_size: -; j_call: TRBJ1-5; cdr3_aa: CATSDLLLVYNQPQHF; cdr3_nt: TGTGCCACCAGTGACCTCTTGCTGGTTTACAATCAGCCCCAGCATTTT
d_call: -; v_call: TRBV6-1; cdr3_length: 15; clone_size: few; j_call: TRBJ1-2; cdr3_aa: CASSHFPDGNYGYTF; cdr3_nt: TGTGCCAGCAGTCATTTCCCGGACGGCAACTATGGCTACACCTTC
d_call: TRBD2; v_call: TRBV20-1; cdr3_length: 14; clone_size: -; j_call: TRBJ2-7; cdr3_aa: CSARGTSGNYEQYF; cdr3_nt: TGCAGTGCTAGGGGGACTAGCGGGAACTACGAGCAGTACTTC